The 15 T cell receptor beta chains reported below all come from one sample, sequenced in a study of blood T cell repertoires in COVID-19 (dated by TCRdb to 2020 to 2021). The protocol used for the library was the immunoSEQ multiplex PCR assay. Here the immuneACCESS table is served through TCRdb, limited to in-frame sequences with V and J called. Missing clones are a known gap in these copies; in checked studies unresolved V genes cover under half, and the rest lacks a known reason. A total of 80,000 to 100,000 clones appear in this sample, approximately 80% of them only once. The ten largest clones take up 10% of the sample. The sequenced sample was peripheral blood. The receptor set was obtained from a woman aged 70-85 years with acute or convalescent COVID-19.

The genes are TRBV28 and TRBJ1-1, with a possible D match to TRBD1 (6 bases). Trimming removed 2 bases at V and 4 bases at J, with 17 bases between. The CDR3 totals 16 residues. The germline CDR1 and CDR2 sequences are MDHEN and SYDVKM. The CDR3 is CASSLASQGFFTEAFF. CDR3 nucleotides: TGTGCCAGCAGTTTAGCCTCACAGGGTTTTTTCACTGAAGCTTTCTTT.

The V and J genes are TRBV7-3 and TRBJ2-3, with D possibly TRBD2 on 6 matching bases. Germline V gene sequence: CDR1 SGHTA, CDR2 FQGTGA. The CDR3 length is 15 residues. V lost 1 base, J lost 2 bases, and 10 bases lay in between. The CDR3 loop reads CASSLSWGDTDTQYF. In DNA, the CDR3 is TGTGCCAGCAGCTTAAGTTGGGGGGACACAGATACGCAGTATTTT. Full variable domain (remainder filled in from reference TRBV7-3 and TRBJ2-3): GAGVSQTPSNKVTEKGKYVELRCDPISGHTALYWYRQSLGQGPEFLIYFQGTGAADDSGLPNDRFFAVRPEGSVSTLKIQRTERGDSAVYLCASSLSWGDTDTQYFGPGTRLTVL.

The J gene is TRBJ2-7, the V gene TRBV10-1; D unresolved. CDR1 WNHNN and CDR2 SYGVQD come from the germline V gene (reference sequence). V lost 11 bases, J lost 0 bases, and 2 bases lay in between. This CDR3 spans 9 amino acids. The CDR3 nucleotides are TGCGCCCTCTCCTACGAGCAGTACTTC. This translates into CALSYEQYF.

The chain links TRBV6-5 to TRBJ2-7, with 11 bases that match TRBD2. After removal of 7 bases from V and 0 bases from J, the junction contained 5 bases not matched to a gene. The CDR3 runs to 15 residues. Per the germline V gene, CDR1 is MNHEY and CDR2 is SVGAGI. CDR3 sequence (DNA): TGTGCCAGCACCGGGACTAGCGGTGTCTCCTACGAGCAGTACTTC. It specifies CASTGTSGVSYEQYF.

The chain joins TRBV5-1 to TRBJ2-2; D is unresolved. The V gene's germline CDR1 is SGHRS and CDR2 YFSETQ. This CDR3 contains 15 residues. Between the trimmed V and J ends, which lost 0 bases and 0 bases, there was a span of 6 bases. In DNA, the CDR3 is TGCGCCAGCAGCTTGGACGGTGCGAACACCGGGGAGCTGTTTTTT. Translated, it gives CASSLDGANTGELFF.

V and J are TRBV6-5 and TRBJ1-1, with 8 bases matching TRBD1. The J segment lost 6 bases and the V segment lost 6 bases, leaving 9 bases of the junction unmatched. The CDR3 is made up of 14 amino acids. Germline V gene data show CDR1 as MNHEY and CDR2 as SVGAGI. The CDR3 protein is CASSAGGAEPEAFF. The CDR3, as DNA: TGTGCCAGCAGCGCAGGGGGCGCGGAGCCTGAAGCTTTCTTT.

V is TRBV7-2 and J is TRBJ2-1, with D perhaps TRBD2 (5 bases). V was shortened by 2 bases and J by 2 bases, with 7 bases between the two germline ends. CDR1 is SGHTA and CDR2 is FQGNSA in the germline V gene. This CDR3 contains 14 residues. The CDR3 DNA reads TGTGCCAGCAGCTTACAGCGGACCTACAATGAGCAGTTCTTC. Translation: CASSLQRTYNEQFF. Together with reference TRBV7-2 and TRBJ2-1, the CDR3 gives the full variable domain: GAGVSQSPSNKVTEKGKDVELRCDPISGHTALYWYRQSLGQGLEFLIYFQGNSAPDKSGLPSDRFSAERTGGSVSTLTIQRTQQEDSAVYLCASSLQRTYNEQFFGPGTRLTVL.

This clone was recorded only once. V gene TRBV11-2 combines with J gene TRBJ2-3, with 10 bases aligning to TRBD2. Germline V gene sequence: CDR1 SGHAT, CDR2 FQNNGV. This CDR3 is 19 amino acids long. Losses at the gene ends were 2 bases for V and 4 bases for J; bases not matched to a gene: 15. The CDR3 DNA sequence: TGTGCCAGCAGCTTATCTTTTGGTGGAGCGGGGGGGCTCGCAGATACGCAGTATTTT. It encodes CASSLSFGGAGGLADTQYF.

The gene calls are TRBV6-5 and TRBJ2-2; possible D gene TRBD2, 6 bases. The CDR3 covers 12 residues. CDR1 is MNHEY and CDR2 is SVGAGI in the germline V gene. Trimming removed 6 bases from V and 7 bases from J, with 9 bases in between. The CDR3 sequence: CASRPGGGELFF. The CDR3 nucleotides are TGTGCCAGCAGACCCGGGGGCGGGGAGCTGTTTTTT.

The rearrangement uses TRBV29-1 and TRBJ1-1; D is perhaps TRBD1 (5 bases). V lost 0 bases to trimming and J lost 4 bases, with 15 bases between them. Germline loops: CDR1 SQVTM, CDR2 ANQGSEA. The CDR3 is 15 residues long. CDR3 in amino acids: CSVEDAQGGSTEAFF. The CDR3 DNA is TGCAGCGTTGAAGATGCCCAGGGAGGGAGCACTGAAGCTTTCTTT.

The J gene is TRBJ2-1, the V gene TRBV29-1; 7 bases match TRBD2. Germline CDR1 reads SQVTM; CDR2 reads ANQGSEA. V gave up 6 bases and J gave up 7 bases; unmatched junction bases: 3. The CDR3 is made up of 11 amino acids. The CDR3 region has the DNA TGCAGCGTAGGGACTATAAATGAGCAGTTCTTC. It translates to CSVGTINEQFF.

This chain uses TRBV5-6 with TRBJ1-6; D gene uncertain. Per germline, CDR1 SGHDT and CDR2 YYEEEE. This CDR3 is 18 amino acids long. V was trimmed by 2 bases and J by 0 bases, leaving 15 bases between them. CDR3 in amino acids: CASSLGTAHSSYNSPLHF. The CDR3 DNA is TGTGCCAGCAGCTTAGGCACAGCTCACAGCTCCTATAATTCACCCCTCCACTTT.

The J gene is TRBJ1-6, the V gene TRBV4-3, with D maybe TRBD1 (5 bases). CDR1 is LGHNA, CDR2 YSLEER, per germline. The V end was cut by 0 bases, the J end by 4 bases, with 10 bases between. This CDR3 has 16 residues. DNA for the CDR3: TGCGCCAGCAGCCAAGATAGGACACTTTATAATTCACCCCTCCACTTT. This sequence encodes CASSQDRTLYNSPLHF.

This clone has just one count. This rearrangement joins TRBV6-6 to TRBJ2-1; 9 nucleotides align to TRBD1. CDR3 size: 12 residues. Looked up from germline, CDR1 is MNHNY and CDR2 is SVGAGI (reference sequence). The J segment lost 8 bases and the V segment lost 6 bases, leaving 2 bases of the junction unmatched. CDR3 amino acids: CASSTGGYEQFF. Written as DNA, the CDR3 is TGTGCCAGCAGCACAGGGGGCTATGAGCAGTTCTTC.

The V gene is TRBV5-4, the J gene TRBJ2-5; possible D gene TRBD1, 5 bases. Germline lookup yields CDR1 SGHNT and CDR2 YYREEE (reference sequence). V gave up 4 bases and J gave up 5 bases, with 21 bases separating them. The CDR3 covers 16 residues. For the CDR3, the DNA is TGTGCCAGCAGCCAGGGATCCGGGTGGGCGAGGGAGACCCAGTACTTC. This codes for CASSQGSGWARETQYF.